The text below deals with one T cell receptor beta chain. Each cell subset's genomic DNA was divided evenly among several immunoSEQ plates. Clones were sequenced by immunoSEQ multiplex PCR, and TCRdb holds only the in-frame ones, with some missing. The profile shows around 480,000 clones, 60% to 80% of them singletons. This sample is part of a study of shared clonotypes between healthy human individuals. Germline V gene data show CDR1 as MNHNY and CDR2 as SVGAGI (reference sequence). This CDR3 region has 14 residues. Trimming shortened V by 6 bases and J by 2 bases, and 11 bases separated the two germline ends.

This clonotype was sampled from a middle-aged woman in good health. Some clones in this sample may be carry-over from other donors' samples. The material sequenced was PBMCs. The chain combines TRBV6-6 with TRBJ1-3; D is ambiguous. CDR3: CASRGRSPGNTIYF. As DNA, the CDR3 is TGTGCCAGCAGAGGTCGGAGCCCTGGAAACACCATATATTTT.